This record concerns one TCR beta chain sequence. The entry originates in a study of T cells in Graves' hyperthyroidism and ophthalmopathy. A NOSPECS grade of at least 4, a Clinical Activity Score of at least 3 and duration under 3 months were recorded in ophthalmopathy patients. Amplified TCR beta CDR3 regions derived from RNA transcripts. TCR CDR3 regions were first amplified by RT-PCR with HTBI primers. Each CDR3 protein is one row after TCRdb ran MiXCR on the multiplex PCR reads. The table records about 610,000 distinct CDR3 sequences, approximately 14% of them present only once. The sequencing sample was made of blood. The origin of this receptor is a woman aged 35 to 49 with Graves' ophthalmopathy.

As DNA, the CDR3 is TGCAGTGCTAGAGACCAATCAGGGACTGGGGCCAACGTCCTGACTTTC. This sequence encodes CSARDQSGTGANVLTF. This sequence joins TRBV20-1 and TRBJ2-6, with D possibly being TRBD1 (5 bases). The ends were cut back, 0 bases at V and 2 bases at J, with 11 bases in the middle. This CDR3 has 16 residues. Germline V gene sequence: CDR1 DFQATT, CDR2 SNEGSKA (reference sequence).